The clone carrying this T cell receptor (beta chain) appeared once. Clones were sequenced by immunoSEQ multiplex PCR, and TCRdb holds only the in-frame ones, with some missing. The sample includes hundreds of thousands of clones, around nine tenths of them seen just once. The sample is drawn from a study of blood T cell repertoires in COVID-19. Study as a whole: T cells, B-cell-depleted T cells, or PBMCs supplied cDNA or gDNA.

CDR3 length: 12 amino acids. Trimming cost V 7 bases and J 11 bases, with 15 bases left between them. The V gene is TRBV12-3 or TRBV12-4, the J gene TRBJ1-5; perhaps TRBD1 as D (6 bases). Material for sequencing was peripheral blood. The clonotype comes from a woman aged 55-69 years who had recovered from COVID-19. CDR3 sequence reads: CASTAGAGAQHF. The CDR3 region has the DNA TGTGCCAGCACGGCAGGGGCCGGGGCCCAGCATTTT.